These 24 T cell receptor beta chains originate from one sample sequenced in a study of immune evolution from preneoplasia to lung adenocarcinoma. Method: immunoSEQ multiplex PCR; TCRdb's copy keeps in-frame clones and lacks some. The sample lists several thousand clones, around 75% seen once, with 3% to 4.5% in the top ten. Sequencing was done on a sample of FFPE invasive lung adenocarcinoma tissue. The receptors here all came from a person aged 55-75 years with lung adenocarcinoma.

The chain carries TRBV18 and TRBJ1-1; D remains ambiguous. CDR1 and CDR2 (germline): KGHSH, LQKENI. V was pared by 0 bases and J by 4 bases, with 12 bases between. The CDR3 covers 15 residues. The CDR3 DNA follows: TGTGCCAGCTCACCACCTTCGTTCGGGCCCACTGAAGCTTTCTTT. This sequence encodes CASSPPSFGPTEAFF.

This clone appeared a single time. The CDR3 reads CASSLERGYTGELFF. CDR3 DNA: TGTGCCAGCAGTTTGGAGCGGGGGTACACCGGGGAGCTGTTTTTT. This chain joins TRBV27 and TRBJ2-2, with 8 bases matching TRBD2. The germline CDR1 and CDR2 sequences are MNHEY and SMNVEV (reference sequence). The CDR3 is 15 residues long. The junction had 3 bases not matched to a gene; V was cut back by 3 bases and J by 3 bases.

The J gene is TRBJ1-5, the V gene TRBV4-1; weak D call: TRBD1 (6 bases). Germline CDR1 is MGHRA and CDR2 is YSYEKL. This CDR3 comprises 15 residues. The V end lost 4 bases, the J end lost 0 bases, and 10 bases lay between the germline ends. Here the CDR3 DNA reads TGCGCCAGCAGCCTGCTACAGGGTAGCAATCAGCCCCAGCATTTT. Translated, it gives CASSLLQGSNQPQHF.

V usage is TRBV6-6 and J usage is TRBJ2-2; 7 nucleotides line up with TRBD2. The CDR3 runs 14 residues. Germline V gene lookup returns CDR1 MNHNY and CDR2 SVGAGI (reference sequence). V was clipped by 7 bases and J by 2 bases; unmatched bases: 4. CDR3 in DNA: TGTGCCAGCAAGCGGGACTTAAACACCGGGGAGCTGTTTTTT. Its translation: CASKRDLNTGELFF.

This rearrangement joins TRBV15 to TRBJ2-7, with D possibly matching TRBD1 (5 bases). Germline CDR1 reads LNHNV; CDR2 reads YYDKDF (reference sequence). This CDR3 is 13 amino acids long. V dropped 1 base and J dropped 6 bases, with 10 bases sitting between them. CDR3 DNA sequence: TGTGCCACCAGCAGAGGGCAGGGTGGCGAGCAGTACTTC. As protein: CATSRGQGGEQYF.

The rearrangement links TRBV11-2 to TRBJ2-2; TRBD2 matches at 12 bases. With 5 bases clipped from V and 7 bases from J, the junction kept 8 bases outside the gene matches. The germline V gene has CDR1 SGHAT and CDR2 FQNNGV. The CDR3 is 16 amino acids. The CDR3 reads CASSPSGRAGIGELFF. CDR3 DNA sequence: TGTGCCAGCAGCCCTAGCGGGAGGGCCGGAATCGGGGAGCTGTTTTTT.

This sequence joins TRBV6-4 and TRBJ1-2; TRBD1 agrees at 7 bases. Trimming at V came to 2 bases and at J to 4 bases, leaving 10 bases not matched to a gene. The CDR3 covers 16 residues. From germline, CDR1 is MRHNA and CDR2 SNTAGT. CDR3 loop: CASSDRPGTEAYGYTF. CDR3 DNA sequence: TGTGCCAGCAGTGACCGACCCGGGACAGAAGCCTATGGCTACACCTTC.

J is TRBJ2-2 and V is TRBV29-1; tentative D call: TRBD2 (6 bases). Germline CDR1 reads SQVTM; CDR2 reads ANQGSEA. The germline V and J ends were trimmed by 5 bases and 0 bases, with 13 bases remaining between them. The CDR3 totals 15 residues. The CDR3 DNA is TGCAGCGTTTACTGGGGGGTCCCGAACACCGGGGAGCTGTTTTTT. The encoded protein is CSVYWGVPNTGELFF.

This chain uses TRBV11-2 with TRBJ2-3; D is ambiguous. Germline CDR1 and CDR2: SGHAT and FQNNGV. Trimming pared 4 bases from V and 6 bases from J, leaving 8 bases between. The CDR3 covers 12 residues. The CDR3 reads CASSSIKDTQYF. The DNA for the CDR3 is TGTGCCAGCAGCTCCATCAAGGATACGCAGTATTTT.

The V call is TRBV25-1, the J call TRBJ1-3; possible D gene TRBD1, 5 bases. The V gene lost 7 bases and the J gene lost 0 bases, with 10 bases spanning the gap. The CDR3 totals 14 residues. The germline gives CDR1 MGHDK, CDR2 SYGVNS. The CDR3 is CASTGSFSGNTIYF. For the CDR3, the DNA is TGTGCCAGCACAGGGAGTTTCTCTGGAAACACCATATATTTT.

This clone was recorded a few times. The J gene is TRBJ2-1, the V gene TRBV11-2, with D possibly being TRBD2 (6 bases). Trimming cost V 5 bases and J 3 bases, with 14 bases left between them. The CDR3 totals 15 residues. The germline gives CDR1 SGHAT, CDR2 FQNNGV. CDR3 sequence (DNA): TGTGCCAGCAGCCCTTCACTAGCCGGCTACAATGAGCAGTTCTTC. Protein product: CASSPSLAGYNEQFF.

This sequence joins TRBV18 and TRBJ1-1, with D unresolved. The germline gives CDR1 KGHSH, CDR2 LQKENI. This CDR3 contains 13 residues. Trimming pared 6 bases from V and 2 bases from J, leaving 10 bases between. CDR3 residues: CASSLTANTEAFF. The CDR3 DNA sequence: TGTGCCAGCTCCCTAACCGCAAACACTGAAGCTTTCTTT.

The chain has TRBV6-5 and TRBJ2-1, with D possibly TRBD2 on 5 matching bases. Germline-derived CDR1 and CDR2 are MNHEY and SVGAGI. The CDR3 is made up of 12 amino acids. Trimming took 4 bases from V and 10 from J, leaving 11 bases between them. CDR3 sequence (DNA): TGTGCCAGCAGTTCCCCCCCGGGGGAGCAGTTCTTC. Translated: CASSSPPGEQFF.

This chain joins TRBV27 and TRBJ2-7, with 8 bases fitting TRBD2. Germline V gives CDR1 MNHEY, CDR2 SMNVEV (reference sequence). The junction had 10 bases not matched to a gene; V was cut back by 6 bases and J by 0 bases. The CDR3 runs to 16 residues. As DNA, the CDR3 is TGTGCCAGCAGGGCTAATAGCGGGGTGAGCTCCTACGAGCAGTACTTC. Translation gives CASRANSGVSSYEQYF.

The count of this clone is one. The chain joins TRBV2 to TRBJ2-3, with TRBD2 identical over 7 bases. The CDR3 extends over 15 amino acids. Germline V lookup: CDR1 SNHLY, CDR2 FYNNEI. The V segment lost 4 bases and the J segment 6 bases; nucleotides outside the gene matches: 10. This CDR3 is CASSVWAGEWDTQYF. CDR3 DNA: TGTGCCAGCAGTGTATGGGCGGGAGAATGGGATACGCAGTATTTT.

The V call is TRBV18, the J call TRBJ2-5; TRBD1 might be the D (5 bases). The CDR3 totals 15 residues. Germline V lookup: CDR1 KGHSH, CDR2 LQKENI. Trimming removed 1 base from V and 1 base from J, with 10 bases in between. CDR3 residues: CASSPRGRLQETQYF. Written as DNA, the CDR3 is TGTGCCAGCTCACCACGGGGCAGACTCCAAGAGACCCAGTACTTC. Full variable domain (missing parts from reference TRBV18 and TRBJ2-5): NAGVMQNPRHLVRRRGQEARLRCSPMKGHSHVYWYRQLPEEGLKFMVYLQKENIIDESGMPKERFSAEFPKEGPSILRIQQVVRGDSAAYFCASSPRGRLQETQYFGPGTRLLVL.

J is TRBJ2-2 and V is TRBV9; no clear D. The CDR3 is made up of 15 amino acids. Trimming took 0 bases from V and 3 from J, leaving 9 bases between them. The germline gives CDR1 SGDLS, CDR2 YYNGEE. CDR3 nucleotide sequence: TGTGCCAGCAGCGTAGGTGGGGTGCACACCGGGGAGCTGTTTTTT. Amino acids: CASSVGGVHTGELFF.

The chain employs TRBV19 and TRBJ2-1, with D possibly being TRBD2 (7 bases). CDR1 is LNHDA, CDR2 SQIVND, per germline (reference sequence). With 3 bases removed from V and 4 bases from J, the gap between germline ends came to 10 bases. There are 14 residues in the CDR3. The CDR3 loop reads CASSIGRGYNEQFF. The CDR3 DNA follows: TGTGCCAGTAGTATTGGGAGGGGGTACAATGAGCAGTTCTTC.

The chain couples TRBV7-8 to TRBJ2-7, with 9 bases matching TRBD1. The CDR3 totals 15 residues. V dropped 5 bases and J dropped 0; count of bases not matched to a gene: 5. CDR1 SGHVS and CDR2 FQNEAQ come from the germline V gene. CDR3 DNA: TGTGCCAGCAGCAAGGGACAGGGCTACTCCTACGAGCAGTACTTC. Its translation is CASSKGQGYSYEQYF.

CDR3 sequence: CSVGPRASEQFF. Written as DNA, the CDR3 is TGCAGCGTTGGGCCTCGGGCGTCTGAGCAGTTCTTC. The genes are TRBV29-1 and TRBJ2-1; D gene ambiguous. Germline CDR1 is SQVTM and CDR2 is ANQGSEA. Trimming left V 4 bases short and J 9 bases short, with 13 bases between. The CDR3 contains 12 residues.

The V call is TRBV7-9, the J call TRBJ1-2, with 8 bases matching TRBD1. Germline CDR1 and CDR2: SEHNR and FQNEAQ (reference sequence). The CDR3 totals 14 residues. V was clipped by 3 bases and J by 3 bases; unmatched bases: 3. CDR3 DNA: TGTGCCAGCAGCTTCCAGGGGGCGGACTATGGCTACACCTTC. It translates to CASSFQGADYGYTF.

This clone has only one observation. The rearrangement uses TRBV9 and TRBJ2-1, with D perhaps TRBD1 (6 bases). This CDR3 contains 15 residues. The V end lost 4 bases, the J end lost 1 base, and 12 bases lay between the germline ends. Germline-derived CDR1 and CDR2 are SGDLS and YYNGEE. CDR3 nucleotides: TGTGCCAGCAGCCCCGACGGGACATCCTACAATGAGCAGTTCTTC. Translated, it gives CASSPDGTSYNEQFF.

V gene TRBV14 combines with J gene TRBJ2-7; possible D gene TRBD1, 5 bases. The V and J ends lost 5 bases and 1 base respectively, with 24 bases between them. The CDR3 runs to 18 residues. CDR1 and CDR2 (germline): SGHDN, FVKESK. In DNA, the CDR3 is TGTGCCAGCAGCGATCATCCAGGAGAAAGGGGCGGATCCTACGAGCAGTACTTC. Amino acid sequence: CASSDHPGERGGSYEQYF.

V gene TRBV4-2 combines with J gene TRBJ2-2, with D tentatively TRBD2 (6 bases). CDR1 and CDR2 from the germline V gene are LGHNA and YNFKEQ. The CDR3 spans 15 residues. With 3 bases removed from V and 6 bases from J, the gap between germline ends came to 14 bases. DNA for the CDR3: TGTGCCAGCAGCCACATATACGGGGGTCCCGGGGAGCTGTTTTTT. It specifies CASSHIYGGPGELFF.